The 9 T cell receptor beta chains listed next were all sequenced from one sample in a study of T cells after yellow fever vaccination. TCRdb reprocessed the 5' RACE reads via MiXCR and lists one record per CDR3 protein. Of some 260,000 distinct CDR3 sequences detected, roughly 5% appear once; the ten largest clones hold around 3.3%. Sequenced material: CD4+ T cells sorted from PBMCs, taken on the day of the yellow fever booster vaccination. These receptors were collected from a man between 18 and 35 years old who received the YFV17D yellow fever vaccine.

This clonotype was detected ten times or more. One end of the junction fails to match germline, which may point to a read error. This chain joins TRBV12-3 or TRBV12-4 and TRBJ2-3; no firm D call. CDR3 size: 14 residues. CDR3 loop: CASSLEASTDTQYF. The CDR3 DNA reads as TGTGCCAGCAGCTTAGAGGCTAGCACAGATACGCAGTATTTT.

At least ten counts were recorded for this clonotype. The chain is built from TRBV7-8 and TRBJ2-2; D is tentatively TRBD1 or TRBD2 (7 bases each). CDR1 and CDR2 from the germline V gene are SGHVS and FQNEAQ. V dropped 5 bases and J dropped 0 bases, with 13 bases sitting between them. The CDR3 totals 16 residues. The CDR3 loop is CASSPGGGSNTGELFF. CDR3 nucleotides: TGTGCCAGCAGCCCAGGGGGGGGGTCGAACACCGGGGAGCTGTTTTTT.

The rearrangement joins TRBV10-2 to TRBJ2-1, with TRBD1 identical over 7 bases. The germline CDR1 and CDR2 sequences are WSHSY and SAAADI. J lost 7 bases, V lost 9 bases, and 9 bases had no gene match. CDR3 length: 13 amino acids. DNA of the CDR3: TGCGCCAGTTCGACAGGGCGATCGAATGAGCAGTTCTTC. Translating gives CASSTGRSNEQFF.

V usage is TRBV5-1 and J usage is TRBJ2-3, with D possibly matching TRBD1 (6 bases). V gave up 3 bases and J gave up 3 bases, with 14 bases separating them. Germline CDR1 is SGHRS and CDR2 is YFSETQ. CDR3 length: 15 residues. The CDR3 protein is CASSYAGVRTDTQYF. CDR3 DNA sequence: TGCGCCAGCAGCTATGCAGGGGTCAGGACAGATACGCAGTATTTT. Supplemented by reference TRBV5-1 and TRBJ2-3, the full variable domain reads KAGVTQTPRYLIKTRGQQVTLSCSPISGHRSVSWYQQTPGQGLQFLFEYFSETQRNKGNFPGRFSGRQFSNSRSEMNVSTLELGDSALYLCASSYAGVRTDTQYFGPGTRLTVL.

This clonotype came up many times. This rearrangement joins TRBV19 to TRBJ2-7; the match to TRBD1 covers 9 bases. CDR1 is LNHDA, CDR2 SQIVND, per germline (reference sequence). This CDR3 comprises 13 residues. After removal of 6 bases from V and 6 bases from J, the junction contained 6 bases not matched to a gene. CDR3 in amino acids: CASSQSTGGEQYV. CDR3 nucleotide sequence: TGTGCCAGTAGCCAATCGACAGGGGGCGAGCAGTACGTC.

This clonotype was seen a handful of times. The chain uses TRBV20-1 and TRBJ2-1; D gene uncertain. Trimming stripped 4 bases from V and 0 bases from J, with 10 bases between. The CDR3 extends over 14 amino acids. CDR1 DFQATT and CDR2 SNEGSKA come from the germline V gene (reference sequence). The CDR3 sequence: CSAKIPPSYNEQFF. CDR3 DNA: TGCAGTGCTAAAATCCCCCCCTCCTACAATGAGCAGTTCTTC.

The chain is built from TRBV6-5 and TRBJ2-2; 7 positions agree with TRBD1. The CDR3 extends over 15 amino acids. From germline, CDR1 is MNHEY and CDR2 SVGAGI. The V segment lost 5 bases and the J segment 3 bases; nucleotides outside the gene matches: 6. The CDR3 bases are TGTGCCAGCAGTCGGACAGGCCTATACACCGGGGAGCTGTTTTTT. Translation gives CASSRTGLYTGELFF.

This clonotype was observed a few times. The chain carries TRBV20-1 and TRBJ1-1; a weak D match, TRBD1 (5 bases). Germline-derived CDR1 and CDR2 are DFQATT and SNEGSKA (reference sequence). V was clipped by 0 bases and J by 10 bases, with 21 bases between them. The CDR3 runs 15 residues. The CDR3 DNA reads TGCAGTGCTAGAGATGGTCAGGGAGAAGCCCGGGCAGCTTTCTTT. Translated: CSARDGQGEARAAFF.

This clonotype was picked up a small number of times. The CDR3 is CASSFVPSGANVLTF. CDR3 coding DNA: TGTGCCAGCAGCTTCGTTCCCTCTGGGGCCAACGTCCTGACTTTC. The chain joins TRBV7-2 to TRBJ2-6, with no clear D. The CDR3 is made up of 15 amino acids. With 3 bases removed from V and 0 bases from J, the gap between germline ends came to 6 bases. Germline V gene lookup returns CDR1 SGHTA and CDR2 FQGNSA.